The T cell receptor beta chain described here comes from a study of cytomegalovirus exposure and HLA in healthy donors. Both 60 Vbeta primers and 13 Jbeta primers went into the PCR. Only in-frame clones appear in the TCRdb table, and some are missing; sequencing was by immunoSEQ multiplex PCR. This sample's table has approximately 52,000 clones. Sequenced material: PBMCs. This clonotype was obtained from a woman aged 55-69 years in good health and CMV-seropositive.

The CDR3 is CASSISIYDNQPQHF. The DNA of the CDR3 is TGTGCCAGTAGTATAAGCATCTACGACAATCAGCCCCAGCATTTT. The rearrangement links TRBV19 to TRBJ1-5; no definite D call. Germline assignment: CDR1 LNHDA and CDR2 SQIVND (reference sequence). This CDR3 is built from 15 residues. V lost 2 bases to trimming and J lost 3 bases, with 11 bases between them.